This T cell receptor (beta chain) was recovered during a study of neurological immune-mediated disorders. This clonotype was observed a handful of times. Its antigen is not known. Template-switch 5'RACE cDNA synthesis added a 10-nucleotide unique molecular identifier. TCRdb itself ran the 5' RACE reads through MiXCR, one entry per CDR3 protein. The data show around 100,000 distinct CDR3 sequences, roughly 10% seen once. This sample's time point: longitudinal time-point 3. CDR3 size: 13 residues. Looked up from germline, CDR1 is SGHRS and CDR2 is YFSETQ. V was clipped by 0 bases and J by 3 bases, with 6 bases between them. Study observations and caveats: Private repertoires in all groups were suggested, as expanded clones shared no CDR3 amino acid sequences across subjects.

Sample: PBMCs. This clonotype was sampled from a female donor with HTLV-1-associated myelopathy (HAM/TSP). The V gene is TRBV5-1, the J gene TRBJ1-1; D remains ambiguous. The CDR3 spells CASSLGEDTEAFF. The DNA for the CDR3 is TGCGCCAGCAGCTTGGGGGAAGACACTGAAGCTTTCTTT. Full variable domain (missing parts from reference TRBV5-1 and TRBJ1-1): KAGVTQTPRYLIKTRGQQVTLSCSPISGHRSVSWYQQTPGQGLQFLFEYFSETQRNKGNFPGRFSGRQFSNSRSEMNVSTLELGDSALYLCASSLGEDTEAFFGQGTRLTVV.